Shown below are 28 T cell receptor beta chains from a single sample sequenced in a study of T cells in Graves' hyperthyroidism and ophthalmopathy. RNA transcripts provided the source from which TCR beta CDR3 regions were amplified. TCR CDR3 regions were first amplified by RT-PCR with HTBI primers. A single record per CDR3 protein comes from TCRdb applying MiXCR to the multiplex PCR reads. The table lists a few hundred thousand distinct CDR3 sequences, over 10% of them singletons. Sequences were obtained from blood. The receptors were gathered from a woman younger than 35 with Graves' hyperthyroidism.

This clonotype appeared many times. The chain recombines TRBV30 with TRBJ2-1, with no clear D. The CDR3 is made up of 13 amino acids. Germline values: CDR1 GTSNPN, CDR2 SVGIG (reference sequence). V lost 5 bases and J 0 bases, leaving 8 bases between the germline ends. CDR3: CAWCRGSYNEQFF. The CDR3 DNA reads as TGTGCCTGGTGTCGAGGCTCCTACAATGAGCAGTTCTTC.

CDR3 coding DNA: TGTGCCAGTAGCAACCCCGGACGTCTGAACTATGGCTACACCTTC. This codes for CASSNPGRLNYGYTF. The chain couples TRBV19 to TRBJ1-2, with D uncertain. The CDR3 runs to 15 residues. In germline, CDR1 is LNHDA, CDR2 SQIVND (reference sequence). V lost 6 bases to trimming and J lost 2 bases, with 16 bases between them. The variable domain in full, completed from reference TRBV19 and TRBJ1-2, reads DGGITQSPKYLFRKEGQNVTLSCEQNLNHDAMYWYRQDPGQGLRLIYYSQIVNDFQKGDIAEGYSVSREKKESFPLTVTSAQKNPTAFYLCASSNPGRLNYGYTFGSGTRLTVV.

The chain carries TRBV9 and TRBJ2-1; D might be TRBD1 or TRBD2, each matching 5 bases. The CDR3 sequence is 17 residues long. The V and J ends lost 0 bases and 4 bases respectively, with 17 bases between them. CDR1 and CDR2 from the germline V gene are SGDLS and YYNGEE. The DNA for the CDR3 is TGTGCCAGCAGCGTAGTAGGGGCCGGGACCCCATACAATGAGCAGTTCTTC. It translates to CASSVVGAGTPYNEQFF.

This clonotype was recorded a few times. The chain combines TRBV10-3 with TRBJ2-2; the D call may be TRBD1 or TRBD2 (6 bases each). CDR3 length: 13 residues. V dropped 5 bases and J dropped 6 bases, with 10 bases sitting between them. Per the germline V gene, CDR1 is ENHRY and CDR2 is SYGVKD. The CDR3 reads CAISIGGPGELFF. The CDR3 DNA follows: TGTGCCATCAGTATCGGGGGCCCCGGGGAGCTGTTTTTT.

This clonotype was seen a few times. Because it lacks the conserved phenylalanine or tryptophan at the end, this CDR3 is likely a read error. The chain is built from TRBV9 and TRBJ1-1, with D possibly being TRBD1 (6 bases). CDR3 length equals 15 residues. Per germline, CDR1 SGDLS and CDR2 YYNGEE. The V end lost 4 bases, the J end lost 0 bases, and 13 bases lay between the germline ends. The CDR3 nucleotides are TGTGCCAGCAGCAACCTAGGGGGGTTGAACACTGAAGCTTTCCTT. It encodes CASSNLGGLNTEAFL.

In this sample, this clonotype turned up many times. The rearrangement links TRBV30 to TRBJ2-3; possibly TRBD1 or TRBD2 for D (5 bases each). This CDR3 has 14 amino acids. Deletions cut 1 base from V and 5 bases from J, with 13 bases between. Germline-derived CDR1 and CDR2 are GTSNPN and SVGIG (reference sequence). The CDR3 DNA reads as TGTGCCTGGAGTGCCGGGACGGAAGGAGATACGCAGTATTTT. This encodes CAWSAGTEGDTQYF.

This clonotype turned up a few times. The genes are TRBV4-1 and TRBJ1-3; D may be TRBD1 (5 bases). Trimming cost V 0 bases and J 5 bases, with 11 bases left between them. The CDR3 sequence is 15 residues long. Germline V CDR1 and CDR2: MGHRA, YSYEKL. CDR3 sequence: CASSQDRGIRNTIYF. CDR3 DNA: TGCGCCAGCAGCCAAGATCGGGGCATCCGAAACACCATATATTTT.

Ten or more counts support this clonotype. The chain joins TRBV5-1 to TRBJ2-1; tentative D call: TRBD2 (5 bases). This CDR3 has 15 residues. Deletions cut 1 base from V and 1 base from J, with 9 bases between. Germline V CDR1 and CDR2: SGHRS, YFSETQ. This chain's CDR3 is CASSLIRGSYNEQFF. CDR3 sequence (DNA): TGCGCCAGCAGCTTGATACGGGGTTCCTACAATGAGCAGTTCTTC. The full variable domain, completed using reference TRBV5-1 and TRBJ2-1, is KAGVTQTPRYLIKTRGQQVTLSCSPISGHRSVSWYQQTPGQGLQFLFEYFSETQRNKGNFPGRFSGRQFSNSRSEMNVSTLELGDSALYLCASSLIRGSYNEQFFGPGTRLTVL.

This clonotype occurred many times. This chain connects TRBV4-1 to TRBJ1-1; D gene unclear. The CDR3 has 13 residues. V lost 4 bases and J lost 7, with 13 bases in between. CDR1 is MGHRA and CDR2 is YSYEKL in the germline V gene. CDR3 DNA sequence: TGCGCCAGCAGCCCCGTCCCTTCTTTTGAAGCTTTCTTT. Protein product: CASSPVPSFEAFF.

In this sample, this clonotype turned up many times. The CDR3 is CASSLTPTGFAYEQYF. The CDR3 region has the DNA TGCGCCAGCAGCTTGACACCGACAGGGTTTGCCTACGAGCAGTACTTC. The genes are TRBV5-1 and TRBJ2-7; 7 bases align to TRBD1. V was clipped by 1 base and J by 2 bases; unmatched bases: 9. CDR1 SGHRS and CDR2 YFSETQ come from the germline V gene. The CDR3 spans 16 residues.

This clonotype has a count of ten or more. J is TRBJ2-7 and V is TRBV20-1, with D possibly matching TRBD2 (7 bases). CDR1 DFQATT and CDR2 SNEGSKA come from the germline V gene (reference sequence). The CDR3 totals 15 residues. Deletions cut 0 bases from V and 7 bases from J, with 19 bases between. The CDR3 nucleotides read TGCAGTGCTAGAGATTACAGCGGGACACATAGGGAGCAGTACTTC. This encodes CSARDYSGTHREQYF.

This clonotype was seen more than once but under ten times. The chain joins TRBV27 to TRBJ2-5, with 7 bases that match TRBD1. The germline V gene encodes CDR1 MNHEY and CDR2 SMNVEV (reference sequence). Trimming at V came to 6 bases and at J to 4 bases, leaving 8 bases not matched to a gene. The CDR3 is 14 residues long. For the CDR3, the DNA is TGTGCCAGCAGCATGACTACAGGGGTAGAGACCCAGTACTTC. This sequence encodes CASSMTTGVETQYF.

This clonotype was recorded a few times. Just one base apart from a much larger clone, this may be a read error. The chain employs TRBV28 and TRBJ2-1; D possibly matches TRBD1 or TRBD2 (5 bases each). CDR1 MDHEN and CDR2 SYDVKM come from the germline V gene. Trimming stripped 6 bases from V and 3 bases from J, with 12 bases between. CDR3 length: 14 residues. The CDR3 here is CASRTEGIYNEQFF. The CDR3, as DNA: TGTGCCAGCAGGACAGAGGGCATCTACAATGAGCAGTTCTTC.

This clonotype has only a few counts. V is TRBV7-2 and J is TRBJ1-5; tentatively, D is TRBD1 (5 bases). Germline V gene sequence: CDR1 SGHTA, CDR2 FQGNSA. The CDR3 covers 13 residues. V lost 4 bases, J lost 5 bases, and 9 bases lay in between. CDR3 amino acids: CASSSWGDQPQHF. CDR3 DNA: TGTGCCAGCAGCTCTTGGGGGGATCAGCCCCAGCATTTT.

In its sample, this clonotype was seen a few times. V is TRBV4-2 and J is TRBJ2-2; 8 bases are a match to TRBD2. This CDR3 has 17 residues. The V and J ends lost 3 bases and 1 base, in that order; junction bases with no gene match: 7. Germline V gene lookup returns CDR1 LGHNA and CDR2 YNFKEQ. The CDR3 DNA sequence: TGTGCCAGCAGCCAGGACCAACGGGGGGGGAACACCGGGGAGCTGTTTTTT. Protein: CASSQDQRGGNTGELFF.

This clonotype showed up many times. The chain has TRBV2 and TRBJ1-1; D might be TRBD1 (6 bases). Trimming left V 6 bases short and J 1 base short, with 15 bases between. The CDR3 is made up of 15 amino acids. Per germline, CDR1 SNHLY and CDR2 FYNNEI. The CDR3 bases are TGTGCCAGCAGGACCTCGACAGGTAGGAACACTGAAGCTTTCTTT. Its protein is CASRTSTGRNTEAFF.

This clonotype was picked up a small number of times. This chain connects TRBV12-3 or TRBV12-4 to TRBJ1-4, with 10 bases matching TRBD1. V was clipped by 6 bases and J by 4 bases; unmatched bases: 8. The CDR3 has 16 residues. The CDR3 DNA reads TGTGCCAGCAGCGTTCGACAGGGGGCTGATAATGAAAAACTGTTTTTT. The encoded protein is CASSVRQGADNEKLFF.

This clonotype showed up many times. The CDR3: CASSRTGRSGNTIYF. CDR3 sequence (DNA): TGTGCCAGCAGCCGGACGGGTCGCTCTGGAAACACCATATATTTT. The chain joins TRBV3-1 to TRBJ1-3; D ambiguous. The V gene's germline CDR1 is LGHDT and CDR2 YNNKEL (reference sequence). Trimming left V 4 bases short and J 0 bases short, with 10 bases between. The CDR3 consists of 15 residues.

This chain uses TRBV28 with TRBJ1-5; TRBD1 agrees at 9 bases. With V trimmed by 5 bases and J by 7 bases, 6 bases remained unmatched. CDR3 length: 14 amino acids. Germline V gives CDR1 MDHEN, CDR2 SYDVKM. The CDR3 region is CASSKTGGAQPQHF. CDR3 DNA sequence: TGTGCCAGCAGTAAGACAGGGGGTGCGCAGCCCCAGCATTTT.

This clonotype was observed many times. The rearrangement links TRBV27 to TRBJ2-1; D not resolved. The germline V and J ends were trimmed by 8 bases and 2 bases, with 19 bases remaining between them. Germline CDR1 reads MNHEY; CDR2 reads SMNVEV (reference sequence). There are 16 residues in the CDR3. The CDR3 reads CASRLRPQATYNEQFF. The CDR3 DNA sequence: TGTGCCAGCCGACTGAGGCCGCAGGCCACCTACAATGAGCAGTTCTTC.

This clonotype was counted ten times or more. The gene calls are TRBV27 and TRBJ1-4, with a weak D call TRBD1 (5 bases). Trimming removed 8 bases from V and 8 bases from J, with 15 bases in between. The CDR3 is 13 residues long. CDR1 is MNHEY, CDR2 SMNVEV, per germline (reference sequence). CDR3 region: CASGGYNSEKLFF. Written as DNA, the CDR3 is TGTGCCAGCGGGGGGTACAATTCGGAAAAACTGTTTTTT. The full variable domain, its missing parts supplied by reference TRBV27 and TRBJ1-4, is EAQVTQNPRYLITVTGKKLTVTCSQNMNHEYMSWYRQDPGLGLRQIYYSMNVEVTDKGDVPEGYKVSRKEKRNFPLILESPSPNQTSLYFCASGGYNSEKLFFGSGTQLSVL.

This clonotype appeared many times. V usage is TRBV12-3 or TRBV12-4 and J usage is TRBJ2-1, with D possibly TRBD1 on 6 matching bases. CDR3 length: 15 residues. V lost 6 bases to trimming and J lost 3 bases, with 15 bases between them. The CDR3 coding sequence is TGTGCCAGCAGCCCAGGACAGATAGACTACAATGAGCAGTTCTTC. It codes for CASSPGQIDYNEQFF.

The V gene is TRBV2, the J gene TRBJ1-1; D uncertain. V lost 7 bases and J 1 base, leaving 10 bases between the germline ends. CDR3 length: 13 amino acids. Germline V gives CDR1 SNHLY, CDR2 FYNNEI. The CDR3 DNA reads as TGTGCCAGCATGGCCCGGGAGAACACTGAAGCTTTCTTT. It specifies CASMARENTEAFF.

This clonotype was seen many times. The chain combines TRBV11-2 with TRBJ2-7; D is unclear. Trimming shortened V by 5 bases and J by 2 bases, and 4 bases separated the two germline ends. The CDR3 is 11 residues long. Germline V gene data show CDR1 as SGHAT and CDR2 as FQNNGV. The CDR3 sequence: CASSRTYEQYF. The CDR3 DNA reads as TGTGCCAGCAGCCGTACCTACGAGCAGTACTTC.

This clonotype was seen ten or more times. CDR3 nucleotides: TGTGCCAGCAGTTTAGACGGACAGGAGGGCGAGCAGTACTTC. Translated, it gives CASSLDGQEGEQYF. This rearrangement joins TRBV12-3 or TRBV12-4 to TRBJ2-7; a weak D match, TRBD1 (7 bases). Trimming stripped 1 base from V and 6 bases from J, with 13 bases between. There are 14 residues in the CDR3.

There are many counts of this clonotype. The J gene is TRBJ2-1, the V gene TRBV30, with TRBD1 identical over 8 bases. Per the germline V gene, CDR1 is GTSNPN and CDR2 is SVGIG (reference sequence). J gave up 9 bases and V 1 base, and 5 bases lay outside the gene matches. CDR3 size: 13 residues. CDR3 sequence (DNA): TGTGCCTGGAGTGGGGGACAGGAGATTGAGCAGTTCTTC. It yields the protein CAWSGGQEIEQFF.

This clonotype came up many times. The V and J genes are TRBV18 and TRBJ2-1; D gene uncertain. Trimming took 4 bases from V and 8 from J, leaving 6 bases between them. Germline V gene sequence: CDR1 KGHSH, CDR2 LQKENI. This CDR3 has 11 amino acids. The CDR3 DNA sequence: TGTGCCAGCTCACTTCAGTATGAGCAGTTCTTC. Its translation is CASSLQYEQFF.

This clonotype occurred many times. The V and J genes are TRBV5-1 and TRBJ2-1; 9 bases align to TRBD1. Trimming removed 4 bases from V and 3 bases from J; junction bases left unmatched: 11. Germline-derived CDR1 and CDR2 are SGHRS and YFSETQ. The CDR3 length is 17 residues. The DNA of the CDR3 is TGCGCCAGCAGCCAAATACAGGGGGCTGAATACTACAATGAGCAGTTCTTC. Translating gives CASSQIQGAEYYNEQFF.